The 4 T cell receptor beta chains in this list originate from one sample, sequenced in a study of blood T cell repertoires in COVID-19. Libraries were prepared by immunoSEQ multiplex PCR; TCRdb keeps only in-frame clonotypes and omits some of them. The sample contains tens of thousands of clones, approximately 89% of which appear only once. The sample taken for sequencing was peripheral blood. The source is a man aged 45-60 years with acute or convalescent COVID-19.

V and J are TRBV5-1 and TRBJ2-1, with D unclear. The germline V gene encodes CDR1 SGHRS and CDR2 YFSETQ. The V gene lost 7 bases and the J gene lost 3 bases, with 14 bases spanning the gap. The CDR3 extends over 14 amino acids. CDR3 nucleotides: TGCGCCAGCCGAACGGGTGAAAGCTACAATGAGCAGTTCTTC. Translating it yields CASRTGESYNEQFF.

The chain joins TRBV20-1 to TRBJ2-3; D is unclear. This CDR3 region has 13 residues. The germline V gene encodes CDR1 DFQATT and CDR2 SNEGSKA (reference sequence). Trimming stripped 3 bases from V and 1 base from J, with 8 bases between. The CDR3: CSASPSGTDTQYF. CDR3 DNA sequence: TGCAGTGCTAGTCCCAGTGGCACAGATACGCAGTATTTT.

The rearrangement joins TRBV11-2 to TRBJ2-7; D perhaps matches TRBD1 (5 bases). V was shortened by 0 bases and J by 0 bases, with 6 bases between the two germline ends. The CDR3 sequence is 14 residues long. CDR1 and CDR2 (germline): SGHAT, FQNNGV. The CDR3 loop is CASSLDQGSYEQYV. The CDR3 DNA sequence: TGTGCCAGCAGCTTAGATCAGGGCTCCTACGAGCAGTACGTC.

The chain is built from TRBV18 and TRBJ2-3, with 7 bases fitting TRBD1. CDR1 KGHSH and CDR2 LQKENI come from the germline V gene. V trimming: 5 bases; J trimming: 4 bases; junction bases outside the gene matches: 18. This CDR3 contains 18 residues. The CDR3 DNA sequence: TGTGCCAGCTCATCGGGCGCATACAGGGGTATGTTGTCAGATACGCAGTATTTT. Protein product: CASSSGAYRGMLSDTQYF.